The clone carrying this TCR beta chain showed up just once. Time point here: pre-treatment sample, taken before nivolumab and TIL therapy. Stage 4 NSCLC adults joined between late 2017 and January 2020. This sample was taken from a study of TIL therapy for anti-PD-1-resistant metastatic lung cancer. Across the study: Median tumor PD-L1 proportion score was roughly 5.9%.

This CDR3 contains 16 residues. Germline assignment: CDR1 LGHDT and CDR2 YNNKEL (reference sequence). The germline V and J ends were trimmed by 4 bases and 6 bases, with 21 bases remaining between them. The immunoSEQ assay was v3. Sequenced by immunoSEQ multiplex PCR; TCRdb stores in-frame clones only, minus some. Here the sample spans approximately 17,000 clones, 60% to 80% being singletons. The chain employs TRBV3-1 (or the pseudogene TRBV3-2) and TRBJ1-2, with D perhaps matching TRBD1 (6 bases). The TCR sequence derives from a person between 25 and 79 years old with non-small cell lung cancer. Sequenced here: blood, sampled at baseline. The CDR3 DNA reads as TGTGCCAGCAGCCCAAGTTGGGGACACGATACCCATGGCTACACCTTC. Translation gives CASSPSWGHDTHGYTF.